These 12 T cell receptor beta chains originate from one sample sequenced in a study of post-analysis software for immune sequencing data (dated by TCRdb to the mid-2010s). The investigation overall reported the following: Significantly higher frequencies in patients than in controls were found for several TRBV segments, including TRBV5-6, TRBV5-1 and TRBV20-1.

These TCRs are of unknown antigen specificity. Library preparation employed PCR. Instrument used: Illumina HiSeq 2500. To reduce PCR and sequencing biases, unique molecular identifiers were built into the TCR beta cDNA libraries. TCRdb trimmed public reads at Q25 via fastp, called clones via MiXCR and kept in-frame beta chains. Rows matching on CDR3 protein sequence are summarized as one entry with the most common DNA and genes. A total of 400,000 to 500,000 distinct CDR3 sequences appear in this sample, approximately 42% of them only once. 7.6% of the sample lies in the top ten. The sequenced material came from blood. The receptor set was obtained from a girl aged 2 to 9 with multiple sclerosis.

This chain uses TRBV29-1 with TRBJ2-1, with a weak D call TRBD2 (7 bases). CDR1 is SQVTM and CDR2 is ANQGSEA in the germline V gene. V lost 3 bases and J lost 4, with 19 bases in between. The CDR3 has 16 residues. The DNA of the CDR3 is TGCAGCGTTGAGGGGGCTAGCGGCAGCAGGTACAATGAGCAGTTCTTC. Translation: CSVEGASGSRYNEQFF.

This clonotype was seen a few times. The genes are TRBV27 and TRBJ1-2, with D maybe TRBD1 (5 bases). Germline V gives CDR1 MNHEY, CDR2 SMNVEV (reference sequence). This CDR3 has 17 amino acids. With 2 bases removed from V and 2 bases from J, the gap between germline ends came to 18 bases. Written as DNA, the CDR3 is TGTGCCAGCAGTTTACGACAGACGAGCCAAGTAAACTATGGCTACACCTTC. Amino acids: CASSLRQTSQVNYGYTF.

The rearrangement joins TRBV12-3 or TRBV12-4 to TRBJ2-7; TRBD1 matches at 9 bases. V lost 6 bases to trimming and J lost 5 bases; unmatched junction nucleotides: 11. This CDR3 has 15 residues. DNA of the CDR3: TGTGCCAGCAGCAAGACCCGGGACAGGGAACACGAGCAGTACTTC. Its protein is CASSKTRDREHEQYF.

This chain joins TRBV7-2 and TRBJ2-1; 7 nucleotides align to TRBD1. Trimming took 4 bases from V and 10 from J; bases not matched to a gene: 7. Germline loops: CDR1 SGHTA, CDR2 FQGNSA. This CDR3 has 13 amino acids. Here the CDR3 DNA reads TGTGCCAGCAGCTCCCGACAGGGAAACGAGCAGTTCTTC. This encodes CASSSRQGNEQFF.

The chain is built from TRBV7-9 and TRBJ1-4; no clear D. The CDR3 spans 15 residues. The V end was cut by 3 bases, the J end by 5 bases, with 13 bases between. Germline V lookup: CDR1 SEHNR, CDR2 FQNEAQ (reference sequence). This CDR3 reads CASSLSQAKNEKLFF. The CDR3 DNA reads TGTGCCAGCAGCTTGAGCCAGGCAAAAAATGAAAAACTGTTTTTT.

The chain joins TRBV12-3 or TRBV12-4 to TRBJ2-7; D possibly corresponds to TRBD2 (6 bases). The CDR3 consists of 15 residues. V gave up 6 bases and J gave up 2 bases, with 17 bases separating them. This CDR3 is CASRFGTSRTYEQYF. CDR3 nucleotides: TGTGCCAGCAGATTCGGGACTTCAAGGACCTACGAGCAGTACTTC.

The chain couples TRBV11-2 to TRBJ1-2; maybe TRBD1 (5 bases). Germline assignment: CDR1 SGHAT and CDR2 FQNNGV. The CDR3 is made up of 14 amino acids. V was clipped by 7 bases and J by 3 bases, with 15 bases between them. CDR3 bases: TGTGCCAGCAACGAGAAGGGGATTTACTATGGCTACACCTTC. As protein: CASNEKGIYYGYTF.

The sample holds a few counts of this clonotype. The rearrangement uses TRBV10-3 and TRBJ1-1; D not certain. V dropped 8 bases and J dropped 1 base, with 5 bases sitting between them. CDR3 size: 11 residues. CDR1 and CDR2 (germline): ENHRY, SYGVKD. CDR3 DNA sequence: TGTGCCATCCAAGCGAACACTGAAGCTTTCTTT. Translation gives CAIQANTEAFF.

Only a few counts were recorded for this clonotype. J is TRBJ2-3 and V is TRBV7-3, with TRBD1 matching 9 bases. The length of the CDR3 is 14 residues. Germline CDR1 SGHTA, CDR2 FQGTGA. The V gene end was trimmed by 5 bases and the J gene end by 5 bases; junction bases not matched to a gene: 5. CDR3 DNA: TGTGCCAGCAGCCTCACAGGGGGCAGAGATACGCAGTATTTT. The encoded protein is CASSLTGGRDTQYF.

Comment on this clonotype: This could be a read error, since a much larger clone is one nucleotide away. In DNA, the CDR3 is TGTGCCAGCAGCCAAACTTGGGAGACCCGGTACTTC. Amino acids: CASSQTWETRYF. The chain joins TRBV3-1 to TRBJ2-5; possibly TRBD2 for D (5 bases). The CDR3 runs to 12 residues. The germline CDR1 and CDR2 sequences are LGHDT and YNNKEL (reference sequence).

CDR3 DNA sequence: TGCAGTGCTGGATTACCGGCAGGGGACACCGGGGAGCTGTTTTTT. It yields the protein CSAGLPAGDTGELFF. This chain joins TRBV20-1 and TRBJ2-2; D might be TRBD1 (6 bases). The CDR3 runs to 15 residues. Trimming cost V 5 bases and J 3 bases, with 16 bases left between them. The germline V gene encodes CDR1 DFQATT and CDR2 SNEGSKA (reference sequence).

The genes are TRBV15 and TRBJ1-6, with D possibly being TRBD1 (5 bases). The CDR3 covers 14 residues. Germline-derived CDR1 and CDR2 are LNHNV and YYDKDF (reference sequence). Trimming removed 3 bases at V and 9 bases at J, with 12 bases between. The CDR3 loop reads CATSSERGFSPLHF. The DNA for the CDR3 is TGTGCCACCAGCAGCGAGAGGGGTTTTTCACCCCTCCACTTT.